Reported below is one T cell receptor (beta chain). The antigen is unknown. CDR1 and CDR2 from the germline V gene are MNHEY and SVGAGI. The CDR3 length is 17 residues. V dropped 0 bases and J dropped 6 bases, with 21 bases sitting between them. These data come from a study of response to subunit inactivated influenza vaccine. Whole-study findings and limits: Authors proposed each seasonal influenza vaccination draws in few new T cells.

TCRdb reprocessed the RT-PCR reads with MiXCR, giving one entry per CDR3 protein. The table includes 450,000 to 700,000 distinct CDR3 sequences, approximately 14% detected once. The source material was PBMCs from blood, sampled roughly 13 days after vaccination. The chain employs TRBV6-5 and TRBJ2-7; D assignment may be TRBD1 or TRBD2 (5 bases each). This sequence was found in a man in his forties or fifties who received an inactivated influenza vaccine. The CDR3 coding sequence is TGTGCCAGCAGTTACTCGCTTTATAGGCAGGGTGAGGGCGAGCAGTACTTC. The encoded protein is CASSYSLYRQGEGEQYF.